This T cell receptor beta chain was sequenced in a study of identical twins. Study results and limitations: Monozygotic twins shared more out-of-frame TCR alpha than recombination models predicted. Zero-insertion analyses were open to partial confounding by invariant MAIT and iNKT cells.

The ends were cut back, 0 bases at V and 8 bases at J, with 13 bases in the middle. Germline CDR1 reads MGHRA; CDR2 reads YSYEKL. CDR3 length: 15 residues. TCRdb independently ran MiXCR on the 5' RACE reads; one entry per CDR3 protein. The table shows about 890,000 distinct CDR3 sequences, with around 12% occurring only once. This clonotype was observed a few times. Its target is unknown. The same data also contributed to another study, on yellow fever vaccine responses in identical twins.

J is TRBJ1-4 and V is TRBV4-1; tentative D call: TRBD1 (6 bases). Sequenced: PBMCs. The TCR sequence derives from a woman aged 18-29 years in good health. As DNA, the CDR3 is TGCGCCAGCAGCCAAGAGGACAGAGTAACGGAAAAACTGTTTTTT. Translation: CASSQEDRVTEKLFF.